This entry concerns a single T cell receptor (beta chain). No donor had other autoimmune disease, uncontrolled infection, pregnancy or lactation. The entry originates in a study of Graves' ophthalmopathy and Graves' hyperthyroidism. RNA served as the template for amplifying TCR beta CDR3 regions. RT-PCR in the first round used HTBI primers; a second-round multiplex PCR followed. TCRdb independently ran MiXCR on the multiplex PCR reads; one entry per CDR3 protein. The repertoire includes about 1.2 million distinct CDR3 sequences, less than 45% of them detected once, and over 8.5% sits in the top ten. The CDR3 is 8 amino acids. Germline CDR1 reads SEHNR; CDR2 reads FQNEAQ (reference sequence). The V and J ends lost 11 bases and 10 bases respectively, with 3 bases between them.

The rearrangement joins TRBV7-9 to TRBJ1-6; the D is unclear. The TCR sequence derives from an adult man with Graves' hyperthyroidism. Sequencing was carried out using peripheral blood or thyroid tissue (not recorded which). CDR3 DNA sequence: TGTGCCTTCTCACCCCTCCACTTT. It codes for CAFSPLHF.